Presented here are 5 T cell receptor beta chains from one specimen sequenced in a study of OX40 agonist ivuxolimab in advanced cancers. Profiling relied on immunoSEQ multiplex PCR, and the TCRdb table lists in-frame clones only, not all of them. The table has 50,000 to 65,000 clones, around nine tenths seen once. This sample comprised CD4+ or CD8+ T cells sorted from blood, obtained in a trial of the OX40 agonist ivuxolimab. The receptors derive from an adult with an advanced solid tumor such as melanoma, head and neck, liver or kidney cancer.

V usage is TRBV5-8 and J usage is TRBJ2-2; TRBD1 might be the D (5 bases). This CDR3 is 16 amino acids long. V lost 3 bases and J lost 8, with 20 bases in between. Per the germline V gene, CDR1 is SGHTS and CDR2 is YDEGEE. CDR3 nucleotides: TGTGCCAGCAGCTCACTGGCAGGGCTGAGAAGAGGGGAGCTGTTTTTT. Translating it yields CASSSLAGLRRGELFF.

V and J are TRBV10-3 and TRBJ2-3, with a weak D call TRBD2 (7 bases). Per germline, CDR1 ENHRY and CDR2 SYGVKD. V was trimmed by 11 bases and J by 0 bases, leaving 9 bases between them. This CDR3 has 12 residues. For the CDR3, the DNA is TGTGCCGGGGGGGGCAGCACAGATACGCAGTATTTT. This translates into CAGGGSTDTQYF.

CDR3 amino acids: CASSSTVLTGVSNQPQHF. The CDR3 bases are TGTGCCAGCAGCTCGACAGTTCTGACAGGCGTTAGCAATCAGCCCCAGCATTTT. The rearrangement links TRBV5-5 to TRBJ1-5; D may be TRBD1 (6 bases). The CDR3 has 18 residues. Germline V gene sequence: CDR1 SGHKS, CDR2 YYEKEE (reference sequence). With 3 bases removed from V and 0 bases from J, the gap between germline ends came to 19 bases.

CDR3 DNA sequence: TGTGCCAGCTGTGAAAGGGGCAGGGCCGTCCACACTGAAGCTTTCTTT. Amino acid sequence: CASCERGRAVHTEAFF. The J gene is TRBJ1-1, the V gene TRBV13; perhaps TRBD1 as D (5 bases). Germline CDR1 and CDR2: PRHDT and FYEKMQ (reference sequence). This CDR3 is 16 amino acids long. V was clipped by 8 bases and J by 3 bases, with 22 bases between them.

V usage is TRBV5-6 and J usage is TRBJ1-5; no definite D call. Between the trimmed V and J ends, which lost 6 bases and 3 bases, there was a span of 13 bases. CDR1 is SGHDT and CDR2 is YYEEEE in the germline V gene. The CDR3 consists of 14 residues. CDR3 DNA sequence: TGTGCCAGCACCCGGCGGTCAACCAATCAGCCCCAGCATTTT. It is translated as CASTRRSTNQPQHF.